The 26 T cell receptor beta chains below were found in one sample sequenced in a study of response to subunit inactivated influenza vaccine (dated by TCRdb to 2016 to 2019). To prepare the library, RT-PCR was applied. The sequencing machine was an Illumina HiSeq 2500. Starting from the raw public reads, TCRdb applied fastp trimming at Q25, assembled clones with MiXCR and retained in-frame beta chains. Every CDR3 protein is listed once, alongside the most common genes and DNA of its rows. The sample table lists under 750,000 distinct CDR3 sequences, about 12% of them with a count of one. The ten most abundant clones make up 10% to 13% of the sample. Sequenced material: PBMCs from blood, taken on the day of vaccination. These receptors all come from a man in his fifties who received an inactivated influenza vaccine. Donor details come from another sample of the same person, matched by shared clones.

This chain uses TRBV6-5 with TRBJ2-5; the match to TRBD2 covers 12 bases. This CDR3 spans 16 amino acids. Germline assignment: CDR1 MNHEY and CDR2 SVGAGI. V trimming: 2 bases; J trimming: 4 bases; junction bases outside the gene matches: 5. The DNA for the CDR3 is TGTGCCAGCAGTTACAACGGACTAGCGGGGTCAGAGACCCAGTACTTC. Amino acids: CASSYNGLAGSETQYF.

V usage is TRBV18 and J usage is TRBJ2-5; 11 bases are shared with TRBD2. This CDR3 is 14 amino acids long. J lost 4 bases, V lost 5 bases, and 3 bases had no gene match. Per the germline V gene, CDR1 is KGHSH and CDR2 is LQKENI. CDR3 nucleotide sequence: TGTGCCAGCTCAATTACTAGCGGGAGAGAGACCCAGTACTTC. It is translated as CASSITSGRETQYF.

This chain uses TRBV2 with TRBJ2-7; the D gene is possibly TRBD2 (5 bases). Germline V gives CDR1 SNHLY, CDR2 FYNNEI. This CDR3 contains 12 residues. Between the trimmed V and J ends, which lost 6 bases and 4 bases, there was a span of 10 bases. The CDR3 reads CASSDSGYEQYF. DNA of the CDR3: TGTGCCAGCAGCGACTCGGGATACGAGCAGTACTTC.

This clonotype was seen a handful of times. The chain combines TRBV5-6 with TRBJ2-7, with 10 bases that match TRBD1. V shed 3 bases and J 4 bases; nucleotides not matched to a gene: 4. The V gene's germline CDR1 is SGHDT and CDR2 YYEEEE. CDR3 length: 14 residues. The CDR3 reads CASSSGDRGYEQYF. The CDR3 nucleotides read TGTGCCAGCAGCTCGGGGGACAGGGGTTACGAGCAGTACTTC.

CDR3 bases: TGTGCCACCAGACAGGGTACGGATGAGCAGTTCTTC. Translation: CATRQGTDEQFF. The chain employs TRBV15 and TRBJ2-1; tentatively, D is TRBD1 (6 bases). Germline values: CDR1 LNHNV, CDR2 YYDKDF (reference sequence). V was trimmed by 6 bases and J by 8 bases, leaving 11 bases between them. The CDR3 contains 12 residues.

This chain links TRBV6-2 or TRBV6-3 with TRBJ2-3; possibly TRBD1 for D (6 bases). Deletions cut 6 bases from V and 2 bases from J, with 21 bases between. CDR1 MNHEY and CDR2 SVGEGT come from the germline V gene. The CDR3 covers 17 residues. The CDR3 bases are TGTGCCAGCAGCCCTAGGTCACGGACAGATTACACAGATACGCAGTATTTT. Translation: CASSPRSRTDYTDTQYF.

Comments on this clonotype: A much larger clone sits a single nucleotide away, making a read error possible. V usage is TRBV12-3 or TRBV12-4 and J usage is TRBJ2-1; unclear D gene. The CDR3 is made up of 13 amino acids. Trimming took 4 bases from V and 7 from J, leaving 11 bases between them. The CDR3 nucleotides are TGTGCCAGCAGTTCAATCGAGGCAAATGAGCAGTTCTTC. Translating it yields CASSSIEANEQFF.

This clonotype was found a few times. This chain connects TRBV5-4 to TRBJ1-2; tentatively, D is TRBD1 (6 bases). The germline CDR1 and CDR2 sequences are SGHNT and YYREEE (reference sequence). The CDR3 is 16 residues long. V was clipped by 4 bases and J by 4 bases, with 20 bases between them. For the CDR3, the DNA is TGTGCCAGCAGCCGCAAACCGGGACAAGTATCCTATGGCTACACCTTC. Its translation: CASSRKPGQVSYGYTF.

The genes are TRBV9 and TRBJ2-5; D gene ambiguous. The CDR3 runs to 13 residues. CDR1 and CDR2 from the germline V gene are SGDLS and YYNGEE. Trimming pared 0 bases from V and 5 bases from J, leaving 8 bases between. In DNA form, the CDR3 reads TGTGCCAGCAGCGTAGGGGTCTGGGAGACCCAGTACTTC. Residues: CASSVGVWETQYF.

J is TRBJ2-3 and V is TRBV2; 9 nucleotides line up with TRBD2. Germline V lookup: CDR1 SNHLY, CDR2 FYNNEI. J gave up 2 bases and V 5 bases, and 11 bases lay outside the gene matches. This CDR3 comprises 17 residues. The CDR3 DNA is TGTGCCAGCAGTACTGATCGCGGGAGGGATAACACAGATACGCAGTATTTT. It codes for CASSTDRGRDNTDTQYF. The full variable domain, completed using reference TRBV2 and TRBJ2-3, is EPEVTQTPSHQVTQMGQEVILRCVPISNHLYFYWYRQILGQKVEFLVSFYNNEISEKSEIFDDQFSVERPDGSNFTLKIRSTKLEDSAMYFCASSTDRGRDNTDTQYFGPGTRLTVL.

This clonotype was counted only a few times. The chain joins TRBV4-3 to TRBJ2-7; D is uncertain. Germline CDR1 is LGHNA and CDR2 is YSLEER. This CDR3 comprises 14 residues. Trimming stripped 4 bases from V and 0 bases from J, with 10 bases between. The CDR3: CASSPFIDSYEQYF. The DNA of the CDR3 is TGCGCCAGCAGCCCCTTCATCGACTCCTACGAGCAGTACTTC.

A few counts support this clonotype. DNA for the CDR3: TGTGCCAGCAGCCCAACCACGGGACAGGGAGACTATGGCTACACCTTC. Protein sequence: CASSPTTGQGDYGYTF. The chain links TRBV12-3 or TRBV12-4 to TRBJ1-2; 9 bases are shared with TRBD1. Losses at the gene ends were 6 bases for V and 3 bases for J; bases not matched to a gene: 11. This CDR3 contains 16 residues.

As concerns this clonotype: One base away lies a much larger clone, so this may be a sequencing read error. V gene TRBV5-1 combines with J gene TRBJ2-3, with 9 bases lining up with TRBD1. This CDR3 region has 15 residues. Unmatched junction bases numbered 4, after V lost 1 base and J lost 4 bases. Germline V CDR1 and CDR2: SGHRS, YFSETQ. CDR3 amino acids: CASSLSGQGSDTQYF. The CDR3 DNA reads TGCGCCAGCAGCTTGAGCGGACAGGGGTCAGATACGCAGTATTTT.

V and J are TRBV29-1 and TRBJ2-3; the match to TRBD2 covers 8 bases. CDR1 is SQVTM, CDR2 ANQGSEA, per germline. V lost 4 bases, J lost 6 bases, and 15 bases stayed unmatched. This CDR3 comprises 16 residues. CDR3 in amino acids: CSVGRGASGPGDTQYF. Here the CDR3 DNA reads TGCAGCGTTGGTAGGGGGGCTAGCGGGCCGGGGGATACGCAGTATTTT.

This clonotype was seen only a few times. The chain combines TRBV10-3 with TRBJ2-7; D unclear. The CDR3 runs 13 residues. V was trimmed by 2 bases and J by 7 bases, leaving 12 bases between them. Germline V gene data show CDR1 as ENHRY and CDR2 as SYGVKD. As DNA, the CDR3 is TGTGCCATCAGTGAGGGCGGAGACGGGGAGCAGTACTTC. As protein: CAISEGGDGEQYF.

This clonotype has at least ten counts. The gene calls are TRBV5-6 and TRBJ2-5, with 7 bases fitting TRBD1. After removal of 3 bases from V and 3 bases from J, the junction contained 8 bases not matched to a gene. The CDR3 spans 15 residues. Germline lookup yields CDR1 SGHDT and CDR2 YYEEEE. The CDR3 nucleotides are TGTGCCAGCAGCTGGGGACCGGGACAGAAAGAGACCCAGTACTTC. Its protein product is CASSWGPGQKETQYF.

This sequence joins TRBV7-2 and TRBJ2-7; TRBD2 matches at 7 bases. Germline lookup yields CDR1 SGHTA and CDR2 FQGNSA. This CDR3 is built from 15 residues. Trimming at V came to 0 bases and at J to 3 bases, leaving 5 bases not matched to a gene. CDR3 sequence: CASSLASSGGYEQYF. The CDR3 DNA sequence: TGTGCCAGCAGCTTAGCCTCTAGCGGTGGCTACGAGCAGTACTTC.

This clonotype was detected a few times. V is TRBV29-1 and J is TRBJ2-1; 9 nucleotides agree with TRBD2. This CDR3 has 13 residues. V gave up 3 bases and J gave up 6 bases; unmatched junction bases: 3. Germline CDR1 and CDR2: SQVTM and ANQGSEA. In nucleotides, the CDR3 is TGCAGCGTTGACACTAGCGGGCCCAATGAGCAGTTCTTC. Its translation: CSVDTSGPNEQFF.

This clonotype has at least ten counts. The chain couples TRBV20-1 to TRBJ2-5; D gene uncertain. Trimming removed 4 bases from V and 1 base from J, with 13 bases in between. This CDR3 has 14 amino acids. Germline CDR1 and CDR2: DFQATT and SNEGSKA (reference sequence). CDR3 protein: CSAKGYGLQETQYF. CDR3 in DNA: TGCAGTGCTAAGGGATACGGTCTCCAAGAGACCCAGTACTTC.

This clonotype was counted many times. The CDR3 DNA is TGCGCCAGCAGCCCGAGGACAGCAACTAATGAAAAACTGTTTTTT. Its translation is CASSPRTATNEKLFF. The V and J genes are TRBV5-1 and TRBJ1-4, with D possibly TRBD1 on 6 matching bases. The CDR3 totals 15 residues. Germline CDR1 is SGHRS and CDR2 is YFSETQ. The V and J ends lost 4 bases and 0 bases respectively, with 10 bases between them.

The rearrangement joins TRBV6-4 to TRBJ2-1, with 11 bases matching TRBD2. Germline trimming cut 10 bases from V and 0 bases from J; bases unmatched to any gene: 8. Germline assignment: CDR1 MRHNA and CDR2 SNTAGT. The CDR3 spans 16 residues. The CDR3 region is CANLAGGPRSYNEQFF. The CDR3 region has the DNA TGTGCCAACTTAGCGGGAGGGCCCCGCTCCTACAATGAGCAGTTCTTC.

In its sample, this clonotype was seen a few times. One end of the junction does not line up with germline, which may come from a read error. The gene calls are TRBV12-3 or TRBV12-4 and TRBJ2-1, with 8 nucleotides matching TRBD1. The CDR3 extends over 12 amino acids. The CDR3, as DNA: TGTGCCAGCAGTTTTAGCGGACAGGGTCTACTCTTC. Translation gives CASSFSGQGLLF.

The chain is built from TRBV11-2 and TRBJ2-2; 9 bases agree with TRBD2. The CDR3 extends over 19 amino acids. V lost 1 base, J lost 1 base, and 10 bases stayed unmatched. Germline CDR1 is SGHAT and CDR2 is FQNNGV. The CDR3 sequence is CASSLVPAGGPLNTGELFF. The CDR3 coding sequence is TGTGCCAGCAGCTTAGTCCCAGCGGGAGGACCCTTGAACACCGGGGAGCTGTTTTTT.

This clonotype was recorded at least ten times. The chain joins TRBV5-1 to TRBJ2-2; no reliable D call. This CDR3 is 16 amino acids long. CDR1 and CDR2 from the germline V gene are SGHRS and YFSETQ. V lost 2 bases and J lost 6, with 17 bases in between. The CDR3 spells CASSFSPQTEAGELFF. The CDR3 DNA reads TGCGCCAGCAGCTTTTCCCCTCAAACCGAGGCCGGGGAGCTGTTTTTT.

The DNA of the CDR3 is TGTGCCAGCTCACCCCCAGCGGGAGATACCGATACGCAGTATTTT. It translates to CASSPPAGDTDTQYF. V is TRBV18 and J is TRBJ2-3; 8 bases agree with TRBD2. Germline V gene data show CDR1 as KGHSH and CDR2 as LQKENI. The CDR3 has 15 residues. Losses at the gene ends were 3 bases for V and 6 bases for J; bases not matched to a gene: 8.

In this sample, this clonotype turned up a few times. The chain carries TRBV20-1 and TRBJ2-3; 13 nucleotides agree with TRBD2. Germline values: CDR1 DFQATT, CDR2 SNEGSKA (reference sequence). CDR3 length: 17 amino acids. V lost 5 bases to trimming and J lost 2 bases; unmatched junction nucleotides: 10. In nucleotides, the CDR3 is TGCAGTGCTCCCGGACTAGCGGGGGACCTTCACACAGATACGCAGTATTTT. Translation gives CSAPGLAGDLHTDTQYF.